This T cell receptor (beta chain) was recovered during a study of blood T cell repertoires in COVID-19. Study-level background: Acute and convalescent COVID-19 samples came from the United States, Italy and Spain. T cells, B-cell-depleted T cells, or PBMCs supplied cDNA or gDNA.

The CDR3 has 14 residues. With 3 bases clipped from V and 8 bases from J, the junction kept 6 bases outside the gene matches. Per germline, CDR1 KGHDR and CDR2 SFDVKD. As originally analysed: For nucleated cells, counts were estimated from reference gene primer amplification. Here immunoSEQ multiplex PCR was the method, and the copy in TCRdb shows in-frame clones only, minus some. V, J and clone size are taken as reported in that table, and D and trimming were inferred from the DNA itself. The repertoire consists of about 69,000 clones, with 82% occurring once and the leading ten covering about 30%. The rearrangement uses TRBV24-1 and TRBJ1-2, with 9 bases lining up with TRBD1. The clonotype comes from a human donor in a cohort sampled during active COVID-19. Sequencing was done on a sample of peripheral blood. Here the CDR3 DNA reads TGTGCCACCAGTGATGGGACAGGGCCGGGGGGCTACACCTTC. It is translated as CATSDGTGPGGYTF.